Below, one T cell receptor (beta chain) is given with its context. The germline gives CDR1 SEHNR, CDR2 FQNEAQ (reference sequence). The CDR3 covers 15 residues. V was clipped by 5 bases and J by 1 base; unmatched bases: 5. TCR beta CDR3 regions were amplified from RNA. First-round RT-PCR with HTBI primers amplified the TCR CDR3 region. MiXCR was run by TCRdb on the multiplex PCR reads, yielding one entry per CDR3 protein. The sample contains about 570,000 distinct CDR3 sequences, about 43% of which appear only once. This sample was included in a study of T cells in Graves' hyperthyroidism and ophthalmopathy.

The chain carries TRBV7-9 and TRBJ2-5; 9 bases fit TRBD1. The receptor comes from an adult woman with Graves' disease, either hyperthyroidism or ophthalmopathy (not recorded which). Sequencing was done on a sample of peripheral blood or thyroid tissue (not recorded which). The CDR3, as DNA: TGTGCCAGCAGCCATGGACAGGGGCCCCAAGAGACCCAGTACTTC. Translated, it gives CASSHGQGPQETQYF.